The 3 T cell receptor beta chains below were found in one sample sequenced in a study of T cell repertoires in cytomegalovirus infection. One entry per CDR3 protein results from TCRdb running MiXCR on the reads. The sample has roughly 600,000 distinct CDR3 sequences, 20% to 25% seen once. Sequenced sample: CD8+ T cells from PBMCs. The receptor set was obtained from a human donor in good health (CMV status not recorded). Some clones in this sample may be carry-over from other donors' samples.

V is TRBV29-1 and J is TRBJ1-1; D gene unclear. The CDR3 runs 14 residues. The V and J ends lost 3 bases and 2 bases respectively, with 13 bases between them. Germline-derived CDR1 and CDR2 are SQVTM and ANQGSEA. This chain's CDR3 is CSVDSQGFNTEAFF. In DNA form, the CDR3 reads TGCAGCGTTGACTCCCAAGGCTTTAACACTGAAGCTTTCTTT. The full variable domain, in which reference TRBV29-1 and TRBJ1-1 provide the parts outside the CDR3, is SAVISQKPSRDICQRGTSLTIQCQVDSQVTMMFWYRQQPGQSLTLIATANQGSEATYESGFVIDKFPISRPNLTFSTLTVSNMSPEDSSIYLCSVDSQGFNTEAFFGQGTRLTVV.

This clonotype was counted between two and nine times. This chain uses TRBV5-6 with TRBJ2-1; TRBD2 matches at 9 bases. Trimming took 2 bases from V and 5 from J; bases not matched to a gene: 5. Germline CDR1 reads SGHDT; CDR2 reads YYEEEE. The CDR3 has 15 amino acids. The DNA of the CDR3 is TGTGCCAGCAGCTTAGGGGGACTAGCAGACAATGAGCAGTTCTTC. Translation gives CASSLGGLADNEQFF.

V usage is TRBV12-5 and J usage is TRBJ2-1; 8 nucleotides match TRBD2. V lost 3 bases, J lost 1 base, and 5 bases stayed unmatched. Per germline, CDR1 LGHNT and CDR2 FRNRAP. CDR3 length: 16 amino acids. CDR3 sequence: CASGFSGGGSYNEQFF. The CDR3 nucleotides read TGTGCTAGTGGTTTCTCCGGGGGGGGGTCCTACAATGAGCAGTTCTTC.